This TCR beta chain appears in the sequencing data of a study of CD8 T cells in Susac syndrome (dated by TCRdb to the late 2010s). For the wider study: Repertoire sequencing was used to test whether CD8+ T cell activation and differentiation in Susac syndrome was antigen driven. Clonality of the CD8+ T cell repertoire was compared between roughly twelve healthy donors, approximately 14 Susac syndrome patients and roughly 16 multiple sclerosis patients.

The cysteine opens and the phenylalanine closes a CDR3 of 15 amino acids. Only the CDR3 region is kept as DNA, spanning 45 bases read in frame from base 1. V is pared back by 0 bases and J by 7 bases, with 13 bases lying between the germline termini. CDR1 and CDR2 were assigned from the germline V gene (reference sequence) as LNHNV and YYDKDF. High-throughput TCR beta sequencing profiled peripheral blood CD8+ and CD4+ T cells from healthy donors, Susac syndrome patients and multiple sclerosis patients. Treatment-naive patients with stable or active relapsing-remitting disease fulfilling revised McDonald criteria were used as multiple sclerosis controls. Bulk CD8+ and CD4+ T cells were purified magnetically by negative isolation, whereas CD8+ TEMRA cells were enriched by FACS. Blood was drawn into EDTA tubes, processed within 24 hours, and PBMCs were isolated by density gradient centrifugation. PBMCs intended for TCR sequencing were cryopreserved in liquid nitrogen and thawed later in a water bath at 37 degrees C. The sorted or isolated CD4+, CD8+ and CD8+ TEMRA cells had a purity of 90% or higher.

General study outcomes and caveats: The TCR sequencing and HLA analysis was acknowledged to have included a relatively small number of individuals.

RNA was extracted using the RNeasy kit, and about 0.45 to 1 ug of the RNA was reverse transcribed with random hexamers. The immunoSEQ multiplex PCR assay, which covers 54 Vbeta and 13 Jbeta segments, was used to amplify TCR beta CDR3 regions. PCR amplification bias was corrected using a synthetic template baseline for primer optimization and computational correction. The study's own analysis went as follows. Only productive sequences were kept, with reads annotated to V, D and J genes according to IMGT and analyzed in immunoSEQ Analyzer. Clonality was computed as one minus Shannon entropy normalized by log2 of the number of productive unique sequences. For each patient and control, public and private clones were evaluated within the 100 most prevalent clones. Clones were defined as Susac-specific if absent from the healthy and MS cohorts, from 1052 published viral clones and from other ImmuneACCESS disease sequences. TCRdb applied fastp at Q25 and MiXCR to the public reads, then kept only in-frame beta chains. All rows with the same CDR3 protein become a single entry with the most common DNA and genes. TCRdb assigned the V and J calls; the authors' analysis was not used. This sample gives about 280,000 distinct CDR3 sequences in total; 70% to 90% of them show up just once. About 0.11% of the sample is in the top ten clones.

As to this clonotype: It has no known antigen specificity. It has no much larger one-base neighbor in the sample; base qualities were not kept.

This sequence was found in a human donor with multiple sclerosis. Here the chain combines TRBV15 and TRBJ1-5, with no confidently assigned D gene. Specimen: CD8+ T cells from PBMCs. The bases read TGTGCCACCAGCAGAGATAAACGGGAAAACCAGCCCCAGCATTTT. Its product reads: CATSRDKRENQPQHF.